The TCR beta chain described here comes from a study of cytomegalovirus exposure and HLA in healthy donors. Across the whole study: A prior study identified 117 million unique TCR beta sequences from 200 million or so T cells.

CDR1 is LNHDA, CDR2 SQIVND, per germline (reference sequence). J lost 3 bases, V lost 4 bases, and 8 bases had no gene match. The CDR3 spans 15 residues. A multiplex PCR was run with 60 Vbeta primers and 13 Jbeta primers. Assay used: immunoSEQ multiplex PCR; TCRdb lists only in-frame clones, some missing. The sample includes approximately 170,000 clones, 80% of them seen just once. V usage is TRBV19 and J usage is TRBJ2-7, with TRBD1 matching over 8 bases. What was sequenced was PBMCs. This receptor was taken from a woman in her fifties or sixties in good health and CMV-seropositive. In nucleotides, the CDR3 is TGTGCCAGTAGTACCGCAGGGGGCGACGGCTACGAGCAGTACTTC. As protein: CASSTAGGDGYEQYF.